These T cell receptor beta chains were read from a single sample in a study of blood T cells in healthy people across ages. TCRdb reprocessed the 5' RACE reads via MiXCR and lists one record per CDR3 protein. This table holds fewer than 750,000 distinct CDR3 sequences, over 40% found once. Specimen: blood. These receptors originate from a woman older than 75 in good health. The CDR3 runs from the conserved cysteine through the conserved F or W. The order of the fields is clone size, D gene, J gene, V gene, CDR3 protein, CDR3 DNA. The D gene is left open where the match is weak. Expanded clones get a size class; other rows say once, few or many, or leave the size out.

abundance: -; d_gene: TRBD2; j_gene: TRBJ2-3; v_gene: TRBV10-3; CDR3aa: CAISQGLAGDTQYF; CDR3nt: TGTGCCATCAGTCAGGGACTAGCGGGAGATACGCAGTATTTT
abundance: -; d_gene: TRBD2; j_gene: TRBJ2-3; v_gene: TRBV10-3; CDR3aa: CAISEPQAGVNTDTQYF; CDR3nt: TGTGCCATCAGTGAGCCCCAGGCGGGAGTGAACACAGATACGCAGTATTTT
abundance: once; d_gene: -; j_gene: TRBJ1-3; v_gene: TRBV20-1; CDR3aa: CSAKTTYSGNTIYF; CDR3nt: TGCAGTGCCAAAACCACGTACTCTGGAAACACCATATATTTT
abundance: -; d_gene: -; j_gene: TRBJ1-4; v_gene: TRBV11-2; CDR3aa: CASRTYPEKLFF; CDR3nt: TGTGCCAGCCGGACGTACCCTGAAAAACTGTTTTTT
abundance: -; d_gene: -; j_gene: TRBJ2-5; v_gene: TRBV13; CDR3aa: CASSLRSARWASQETQYF; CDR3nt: TGTGCCAGCAGCCTTAGGTCGGCCCGTTGGGCGAGCCAAGAGACCCAGTACTTC
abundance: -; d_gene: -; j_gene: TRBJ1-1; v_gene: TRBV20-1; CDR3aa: CSARMGAFF; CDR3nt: TGCAGTGCTAGAATGGGGGCTTTCTTT
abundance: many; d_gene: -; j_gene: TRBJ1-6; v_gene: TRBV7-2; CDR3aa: CASSLTGQDNSPLHF; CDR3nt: TGTGCCAGCAGCTTAACGGGGCAGGACAATTCACCCCTCCACTTT
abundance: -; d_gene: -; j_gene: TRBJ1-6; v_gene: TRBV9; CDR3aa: CASSGLGSPLHF; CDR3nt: TGTGCCAGCAGCGGATTGGGTTCACCCCTCCACTTT
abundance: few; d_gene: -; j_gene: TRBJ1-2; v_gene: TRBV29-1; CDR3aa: CSVDHRVYGYTF; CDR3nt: TGCAGCGTTGACCACAGGGTTTATGGCTACACCTTC
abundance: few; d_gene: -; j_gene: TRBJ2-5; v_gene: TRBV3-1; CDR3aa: CASSLDSNPNNEQYF; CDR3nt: TGTGCCAGCAGCCTGGACAGCAACCCTAACAATGAGCAGTACTTC
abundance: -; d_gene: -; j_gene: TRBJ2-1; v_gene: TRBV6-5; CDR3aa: CASSYSSAEPGEQFF; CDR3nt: TGTGCCAGCAGTTACTCGAGTGCGGAACCGGGTGAGCAGTTCTTC
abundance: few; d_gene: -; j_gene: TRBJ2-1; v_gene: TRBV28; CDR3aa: CASSLSGGLAQYNEQFF; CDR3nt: TGTGCCAGCAGTTTATCCGGGGGCCTGGCGCAGTACAATGAGCAGTTCTTC
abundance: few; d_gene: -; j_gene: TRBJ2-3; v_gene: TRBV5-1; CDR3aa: CASSTGNGDLTDTQYF; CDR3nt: TGCGCCAGCAGCACGGGCAACGGGGACCTCACAGATACGCAGTATTTT
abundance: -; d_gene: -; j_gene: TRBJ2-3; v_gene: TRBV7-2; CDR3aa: CASSLRGRNPSTDTQYF; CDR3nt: TGTGCCAGCAGCTTAAGAGGGCGGAACCCTAGCACAGATACGCAGTATTTT
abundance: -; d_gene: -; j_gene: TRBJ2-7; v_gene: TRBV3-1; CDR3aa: CASSQEPGTDHEQYF; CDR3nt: TGTGCCAGCAGCCAAGAGCCCGGGACGGACCACGAGCAGTACTTC
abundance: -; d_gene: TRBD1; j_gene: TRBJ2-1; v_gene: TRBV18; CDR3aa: CASSDNRGNEQFF; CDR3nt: TGTGCCAGCTCAGATAACAGGGGCAATGAGCAGTTCTTC
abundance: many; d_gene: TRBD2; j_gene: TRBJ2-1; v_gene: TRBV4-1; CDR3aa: CASTSSGRVYNEQFF; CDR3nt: TGCGCCAGCACGTCCAGCGGGAGGGTTTACAATGAGCAGTTCTTC
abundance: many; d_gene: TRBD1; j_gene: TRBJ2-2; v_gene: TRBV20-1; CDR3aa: CRDDRGPIDTGELFF; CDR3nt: TGCAGAGATGACAGGGGACCTATTGACACCGGGGAGCTGTTTTTT
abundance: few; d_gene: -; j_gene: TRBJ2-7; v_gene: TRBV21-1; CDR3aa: CASSKEGLADYNEQYF; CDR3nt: TGTGCCAGCAGCAAAGAAGGACTAGCGGACTACAATGAGCAGTACTTC
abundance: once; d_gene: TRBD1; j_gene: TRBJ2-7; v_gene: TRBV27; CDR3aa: CASSLSHRGNEQYF; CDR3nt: TGTGCCAGCAGTTTATCCCACAGGGGTAACGAGCAGTACTTC
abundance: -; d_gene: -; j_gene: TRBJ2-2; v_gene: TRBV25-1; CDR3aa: CASSETPRTNTGELFF; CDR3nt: TGTGCCAGCAGTGAAACACCCCGCACGAACACCGGGGAGCTGTTTTTT
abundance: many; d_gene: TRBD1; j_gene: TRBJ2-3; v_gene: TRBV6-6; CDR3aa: CASSYSGQGADTQYF; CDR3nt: TGTGCCAGCAGTTACTCAGGACAGGGTGCAGATACGCAGTATTTT
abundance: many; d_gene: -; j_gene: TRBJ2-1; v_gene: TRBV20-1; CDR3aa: CSATPGHKDNEQFF; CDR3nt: TGCAGTGCTACGCCGGGCCATAAGGACAATGAGCAGTTCTTC
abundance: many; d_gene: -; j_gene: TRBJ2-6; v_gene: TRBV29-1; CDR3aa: CSVVSGANVLTF; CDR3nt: TGCAGCGTTGTATCTGGGGCCAACGTCCTGACTTTC
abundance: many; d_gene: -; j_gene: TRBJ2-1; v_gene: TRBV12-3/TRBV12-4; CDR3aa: CASSFLQVYNEQFF; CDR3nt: TGTGCCAGCAGTTTCCTACAGGTCTACAATGAGCAGTTCTTC
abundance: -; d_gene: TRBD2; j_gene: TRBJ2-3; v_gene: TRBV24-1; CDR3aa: CATSDRTSVDTDTQYF; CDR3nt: TGTGCCACCAGTGACCGGACTAGCGTGGACACAGATACGCAGTATTTT
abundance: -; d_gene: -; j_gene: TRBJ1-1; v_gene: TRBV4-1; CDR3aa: CASSQSHQNTEAFF; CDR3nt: TGCGCCAGCAGCCAATCCCACCAGAACACTGAAGCTTTCTTT
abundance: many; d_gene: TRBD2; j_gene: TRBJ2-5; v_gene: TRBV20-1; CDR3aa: CSAPQPTSGGETQYF; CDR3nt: TGCAGTGCCCCGCAGCCGACTAGCGGGGGCGAGACCCAGTACTTC
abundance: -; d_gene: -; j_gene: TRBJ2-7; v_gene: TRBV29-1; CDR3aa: CSVAGTDYEQYF; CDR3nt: TGCAGCGTGGCCGGGACGGATTACGAGCAGTACTTC
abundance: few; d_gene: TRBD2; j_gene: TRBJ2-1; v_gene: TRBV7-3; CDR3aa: CASSFSAGGEQFF; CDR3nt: TGTGCCAGCAGCTTCAGCGCGGGGGGTGAGCAGTTCTTC
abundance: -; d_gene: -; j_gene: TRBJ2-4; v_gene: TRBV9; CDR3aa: CASSVDGLPAKNIQYF; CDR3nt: TGTGCCAGCAGCGTAGATGGCCTACCAGCCAAAAACATTCAGTACTTC
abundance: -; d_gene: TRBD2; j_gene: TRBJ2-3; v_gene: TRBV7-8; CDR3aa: CASSLGTSGSPSTDTQYF; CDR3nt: TGTGCCAGCAGCTTAGGAACTAGCGGGAGCCCTAGCACAGATACGCAGTATTTT
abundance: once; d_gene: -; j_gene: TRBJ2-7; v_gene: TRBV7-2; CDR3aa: CASLVEAAIVYEQYF; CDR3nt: TGTGCCAGTTTAGTAGAAGCGGCGATCGTCTACGAGCAGTACTTC
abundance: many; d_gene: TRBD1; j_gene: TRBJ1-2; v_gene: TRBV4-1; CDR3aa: CASSQFGTGINYGYTF; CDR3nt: TGCGCCAGCAGCCAATTCGGGACAGGGATAAACTATGGCTACACCTTC
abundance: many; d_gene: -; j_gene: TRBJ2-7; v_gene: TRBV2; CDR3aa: CASSVDISYEQYF; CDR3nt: TGTGCCAGCAGCGTGGACATCTCCTACGAGCAGTACTTC
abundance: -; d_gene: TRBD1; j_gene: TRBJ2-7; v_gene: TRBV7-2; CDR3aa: CASRAGGHEQYF; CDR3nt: TGTGCCAGCAGGGCAGGGGGCCACGAGCAGTACTTC
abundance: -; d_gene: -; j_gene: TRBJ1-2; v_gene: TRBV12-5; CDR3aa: CASGPINYGYTF; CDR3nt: TGTGCTAGTGGACCGATTAACTATGGCTACACCTTC
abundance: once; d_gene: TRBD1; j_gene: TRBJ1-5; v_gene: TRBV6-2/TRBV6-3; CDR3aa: CASSSRGQGIHQPQHF; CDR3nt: TGTGCCAGCAGTTCCCGAGGACAGGGGATCCATCAGCCCCAGCATTTT
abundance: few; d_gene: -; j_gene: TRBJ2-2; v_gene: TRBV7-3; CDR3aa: CASSASTGSGELFF; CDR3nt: TGTGCCAGCAGCGCCTCAACAGGGTCCGGGGAGCTGTTTTTT
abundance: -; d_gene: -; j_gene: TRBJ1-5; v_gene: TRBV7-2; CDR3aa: CASSPGTQPQHF; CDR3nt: TGTGCCAGCAGCCCCGGGACCCAGCCCCAGCATTTT
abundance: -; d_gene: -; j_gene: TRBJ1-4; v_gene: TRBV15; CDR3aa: CATSRDTGGDERPFF; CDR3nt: TGTGCCACCAGCAGAGACACCGGCGGAGATGAAAGACCGTTTTTT
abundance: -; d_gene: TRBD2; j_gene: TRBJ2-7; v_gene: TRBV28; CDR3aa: CASKKSGSSYEQYF; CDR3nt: TGTGCCAGCAAGAAGAGCGGGAGTAGCTACGAGCAGTACTTC
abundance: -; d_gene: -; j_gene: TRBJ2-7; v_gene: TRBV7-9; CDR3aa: CASSSPVHEQYF; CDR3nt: TGTGCCAGCAGCTCCCCCGTCCACGAGCAGTACTTC
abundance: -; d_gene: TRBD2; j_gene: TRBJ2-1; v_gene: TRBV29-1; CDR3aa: CSVAGGLFGGVEQFF; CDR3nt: TGCAGCGTAGCGGGGGGCCTCTTCGGTGGGGTTGAGCAGTTCTTC
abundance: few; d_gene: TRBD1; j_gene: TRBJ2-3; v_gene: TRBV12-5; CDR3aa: CASGFGQGVTDTQYF; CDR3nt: TGTGCTAGTGGTTTCGGACAGGGGGTGACAGATACGCAGTATTTT
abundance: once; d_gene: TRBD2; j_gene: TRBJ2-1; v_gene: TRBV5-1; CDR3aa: CASSLAPASGGQYNEQFF; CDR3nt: TGCGCCAGCAGCTTGGCTCCGGCTAGCGGGGGGCAATACAATGAGCAGTTCTTC
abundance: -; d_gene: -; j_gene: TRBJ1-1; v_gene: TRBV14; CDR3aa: CASSRVTDEAFF; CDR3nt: TGTGCCAGCAGCCGCGTGACAGACGAAGCTTTCTTT
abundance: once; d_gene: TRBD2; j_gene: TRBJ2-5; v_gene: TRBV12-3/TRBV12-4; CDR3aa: CASSFSGGGILSLIYNEQYF; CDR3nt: TGTGCCAGCAGTTTCTCTGGCGGGGGGATCCTCAGCCTTATATACAATGAGCAGTACTTC
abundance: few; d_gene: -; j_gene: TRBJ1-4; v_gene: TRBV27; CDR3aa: CASRLPGGKLFF; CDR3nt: TGTGCCAGCAGGTTACCGGGAGGAAAACTGTTTTTT